One sample yielded the 12 T cell receptor beta chains listed below, sequenced in a study of cytomegalovirus exposure and HLA in healthy donors. The primer mix had 60 Vbeta and 13 Jbeta primers. Produced via immunoSEQ multiplex PCR; TCRdb's table is partial and in-frame only. This sample carries roughly 150,000 clones, around 86% of them seen once, and the ten largest clones take 4.1%. Source material: PBMCs. All receptors derive from a middle-aged man in good health and CMV-seropositive.

This sequence joins TRBV7-9 and TRBJ2-1, with 13 bases fitting TRBD2. CDR1 is SEHNR, CDR2 FQNEAQ, per germline (reference sequence). Trimming cost V 3 bases and J 9 bases; bases outside gene matches: 8. The CDR3 length is 16 residues. CDR3 sequence (DNA): TGTGCCAGCAGCTTCGAACTAGCGGGGGGGCCTCGTGAGCAGTTCTTC. It yields the protein CASSFELAGGPREQFF.

This chain connects TRBV5-6 to TRBJ1-1; 8 positions match TRBD1. Germline CDR1 is SGHDT and CDR2 is YYEEEE. Germline trimming cut 5 bases from V and 8 bases from J; bases unmatched to any gene: 14. The CDR3 contains 15 residues. The CDR3 DNA reads as TGTGCCAGCAGTTTTCCCGACAGGGGTAAGACGGAAGCTTTCTTT. It specifies CASSFPDRGKTEAFF. Drawing the rest from reference TRBV5-6 and TRBJ1-1, the complete variable domain is DAGVTQSPTHLIKTRGQQVTLRCSPKSGHDTVSWYQQALGQGPQFIFQYYEEEERQRGNFPDRFSGHQFPNYSSELNVNALLLGDSALYLCASSFPDRGKTEAFFGQGTRLTVV.

The chain is built from TRBV5-1 and TRBJ2-5; possible D gene TRBD2, 5 bases. Deletions cut 0 bases from V and 0 bases from J, with 9 bases between. CDR3 length: 15 amino acids. From germline, CDR1 is SGHRS and CDR2 YFSETQ. The CDR3 DNA reads as TGCGCCAGCAGCTTGGTCCAGGACTACCAAGAGACCCAGTACTTC. It encodes CASSLVQDYQETQYF.

The chain is built from TRBV28 and TRBJ2-3; D is possibly TRBD2 (5 bases). Germline-derived CDR1 and CDR2 are MDHEN and SYDVKM. The V gene lost 3 bases and the J gene lost 5 bases, with 12 bases spanning the gap. CDR3 length: 14 amino acids. The CDR3 coding sequence is TGTGCCAGCAGTTTGAGGGCTTCGGGAGATACGCAGTATTTT. Translating gives CASSLRASGDTQYF.

The rearrangement links TRBV18 to TRBJ2-3; TRBD2 might be the D (5 bases). V was trimmed by 2 bases and J by 0 bases, leaving 12 bases between them. Germline CDR1 and CDR2: KGHSH and LQKENI. CDR3 length: 16 amino acids. Here the CDR3 DNA reads TGTGCCAGCTCACCAAGGCAGCGGTCTAGCACAGATACGCAGTATTTT. Amino acid sequence: CASSPRQRSSTDTQYF.

The CDR3 loop is CASSVLNNEQFF. Written as DNA, the CDR3 is TGTGCCAGCAGCGTACTTAACAATGAGCAGTTCTTC. This chain uses TRBV5-6 with TRBJ2-1; D is unclear. CDR3 length: 12 residues. Trimming cost V 4 bases and J 5 bases, with 7 bases left between them. CDR1 SGHDT and CDR2 YYEEEE come from the germline V gene.

This clone was seen only a few times. This chain connects TRBV5-4 to TRBJ2-7; tentatively, D is TRBD2 (7 bases). V lost 4 bases and J 7 bases, leaving 15 bases between the germline ends. Germline V lookup: CDR1 SGHNT, CDR2 YYREEE (reference sequence). The CDR3 covers 13 residues. CDR3 sequence: CASSGRGAQEQYF. CDR3 nucleotides: TGTGCCAGCAGCGGCCGGGGGGCGCAGGAGCAGTACTTC.

This sequence joins TRBV5-4 and TRBJ2-7; a possible D gene is TRBD1 (5 bases). This CDR3 comprises 11 residues. CDR1 SGHNT and CDR2 YYREEE come from the germline V gene (reference sequence). Trimming shortened V by 7 bases and J by 3 bases, and 8 bases separated the two germline ends. DNA for the CDR3: TGTGCCAGCGGGGCGGACTACGAGCAGTACTTC. Translated, it gives CASGADYEQYF. The whole variable domain, filled in from reference TRBV5-4 and TRBJ2-7, reads ETGVTQSPTHLIKTRGQQVTLRCSSQSGHNTVSWYQQALGQGPQFIFQYYREEENGRGNFPPRFSGLQFPNYSSELNVNALELDDSALYLCASGADYEQYFGPGTRLTVT.

The chain couples TRBV4-1 to TRBJ1-4; D is possibly TRBD1 (6 bases). The V gene lost 1 base and the J gene lost 6 bases, with 21 bases spanning the gap. Germline V gives CDR1 MGHRA, CDR2 YSYEKL. This CDR3 region has 18 residues. The CDR3 bases are TGCGCCAGCAGCCAAGCTAGGGGGGGGAAGGGACTAGATGAAAAACTGTTTTTT. Translation: CASSQARGGKGLDEKLFF.

The rearrangement joins TRBV29-1 to TRBJ2-7; 12 nucleotides match TRBD2. Trimming took 5 bases from V and 1 from J; bases not matched to a gene: 0. Germline assignment: CDR1 SQVTM and CDR2 ANQGSEA. The CDR3 is 13 residues long. CDR3 region: CSVLAGGSYEQYF. The CDR3 DNA is TGCAGCGTTCTAGCGGGGGGGTCCTACGAGCAGTACTTC.

This chain connects TRBV11-3 to TRBJ2-7, with 10 bases matching TRBD1. This CDR3 contains 15 residues. V was clipped by 3 bases and J by 4 bases; unmatched bases: 6. Looked up from germline, CDR1 is SGHNT and CDR2 is YENEEA. CDR3 protein: CASSLHGDRGYEQYF. The CDR3 nucleotides are TGTGCCAGCAGCTTGCACGGGGACAGGGGATACGAGCAGTACTTC.

This clone was seen only once. V and J are TRBV29-1 and TRBJ1-2; TRBD1 matches 8 bases. Germline values: CDR1 SQVTM, CDR2 ANQGSEA. The CDR3 is 12 residues long. The V gene end was trimmed by 6 bases and the J gene end by 6 bases; junction bases not matched to a gene: 6. CDR3 DNA sequence: TGCAGCGTAGGGACAGGCGAGGATGGCTACACCTTC. This encodes CSVGTGEDGYTF. The full variable domain, rest sourced from reference TRBV29-1 and TRBJ1-2, is SAVISQKPSRDICQRGTSLTIQCQVDSQVTMMFWYRQQPGQSLTLIATANQGSEATYESGFVIDKFPISRPNLTFSTLTVSNMSPEDSSIYLCSVGTGEDGYTFGSGTRLTVV.